The T cell receptor (beta chain) under discussion was sequenced for a study of regulatory T cells in long-lasting Graves disease. Whole-study context: Disease was considered persistent Graves' disease after over 5 years of antithyroid drugs (with positive TSH receptor antibodies). General study points: Preferential use of TRBV28, TRBJ1-2 and TRBJ2-5 was seen in persistent disease. Patients with persistent disease shared over 2,500 public clonotypes, outpacing the roughly 970 shared by new patients.

Combining iRepertoire HTBI primers with Arm-PCR of CDR3 regions, the authors built TCR beta libraries. Original processing methods: Analysis of the samples identified approximately 63 TRBV and about 14 TRBJ segments. TCRdb recomputed calls from the multiplex PCR reads with MiXCR, one row per CDR3 protein. The V and J calls and clone size are TCRdb's, not the authors'. The table has a few hundred thousand distinct CDR3 sequences, around 20% seen once; the top ten hold about a quarter. This CDR3 spans 15 amino acids. Time point indicated: persistent/refractory GD, antithyroid drugs over 5 years with positive TRAb. Extracted PBMC RNA gave rise to the TCR library. In regard to this clonotype: Its target is not known. A junction end diverges from the germline sequence, so it may reflect a read error.

The source is a female donor with Graves disease. The sequenced sample was peripheral blood mononuclear cells (PBMCs), obtained when the disease was refractory, from a patient treated with antithyroid drugs. The chain employs TRBV12-3 or TRBV12-4 and TRBJ2-2; no clear D gene. CDR3 amino acids: CTSTIGRTNTGELFF. CDR3 nucleotide sequence: TGTACCAGTACAATAGGAAGGACGAACACCGGGGAGCTGTTTTTT.